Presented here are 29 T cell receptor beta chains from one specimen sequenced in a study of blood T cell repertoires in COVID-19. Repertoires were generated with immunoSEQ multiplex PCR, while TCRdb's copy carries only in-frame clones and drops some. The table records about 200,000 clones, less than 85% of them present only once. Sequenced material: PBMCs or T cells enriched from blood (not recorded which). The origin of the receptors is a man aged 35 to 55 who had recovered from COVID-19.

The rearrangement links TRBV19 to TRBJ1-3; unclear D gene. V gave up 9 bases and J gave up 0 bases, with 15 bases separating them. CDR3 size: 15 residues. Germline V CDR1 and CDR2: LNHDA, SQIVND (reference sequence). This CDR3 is CASESATSSGNTIYF. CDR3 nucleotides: TGTGCCAGCGAATCAGCAACTAGCTCTGGAAACACCATATATTTT.

Here the CDR3 reads CASSQENTPGANVLTF. The CDR3 DNA is TGTGCCAGCAGCCAAGAAAACACGCCTGGGGCCAACGTCCTGACTTTC. The J gene is TRBJ2-6, the V gene TRBV4-2; D is unresolved. Germline CDR1 is LGHNA and CDR2 is YNFKEQ. Trimming pared 0 bases from V and 2 bases from J, leaving 8 bases between. The CDR3 runs to 16 residues.

In DNA form, the CDR3 reads TGCAGCGTTTTTCAGGTTGGCTACACCTTC. Amino acids: CSVFQVGYTF. The genes are TRBV29-1 and TRBJ1-2; D is uncertain. Trimming left V 5 bases short and J 7 bases short, with 8 bases between. The CDR3 is 10 residues long. The germline V gene has CDR1 SQVTM and CDR2 ANQGSEA.

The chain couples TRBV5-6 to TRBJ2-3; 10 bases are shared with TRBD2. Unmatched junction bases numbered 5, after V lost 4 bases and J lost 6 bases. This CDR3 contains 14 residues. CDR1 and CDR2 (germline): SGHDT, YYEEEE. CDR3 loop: CASSPAGGRDTQYF. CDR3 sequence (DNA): TGTGCCAGCAGCCCAGCGGGAGGGAGGGATACGCAGTATTTT.

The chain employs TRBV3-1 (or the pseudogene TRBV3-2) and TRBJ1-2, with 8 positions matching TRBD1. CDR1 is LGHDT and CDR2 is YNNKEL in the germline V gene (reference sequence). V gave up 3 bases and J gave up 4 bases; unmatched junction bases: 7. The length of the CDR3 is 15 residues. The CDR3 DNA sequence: TGTGCCAGCAGCCATACCGGGACAGGAAGCTATGGCTACACCTTC. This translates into CASSHTGTGSYGYTF.

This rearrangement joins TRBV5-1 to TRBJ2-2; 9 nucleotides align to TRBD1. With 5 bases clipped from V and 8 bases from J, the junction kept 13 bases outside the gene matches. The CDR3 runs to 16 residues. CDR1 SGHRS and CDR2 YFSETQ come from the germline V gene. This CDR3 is CASSSVTGGASGELFF. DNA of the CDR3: TGCGCCAGCAGTTCCGTCACAGGGGGCGCTTCGGGGGAGCTGTTTTTT.

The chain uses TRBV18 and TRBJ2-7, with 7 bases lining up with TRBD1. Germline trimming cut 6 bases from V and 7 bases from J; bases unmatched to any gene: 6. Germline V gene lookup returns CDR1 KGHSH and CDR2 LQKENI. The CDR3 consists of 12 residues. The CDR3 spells CASSFDREEQYF. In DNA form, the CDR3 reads TGTGCCAGCTCCTTCGACAGGGAAGAGCAGTACTTC.

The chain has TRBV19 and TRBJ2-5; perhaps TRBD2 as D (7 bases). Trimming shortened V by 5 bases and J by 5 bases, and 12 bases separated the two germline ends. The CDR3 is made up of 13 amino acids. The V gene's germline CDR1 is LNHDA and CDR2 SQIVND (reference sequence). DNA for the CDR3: TGTGCCAGTAGTTGGACAGCGGGGGAGACCCAGTACTTC. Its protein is CASSWTAGETQYF.

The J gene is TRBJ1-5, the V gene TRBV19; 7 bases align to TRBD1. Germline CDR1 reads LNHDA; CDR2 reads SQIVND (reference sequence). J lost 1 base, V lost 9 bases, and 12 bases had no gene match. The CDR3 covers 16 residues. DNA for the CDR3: TGTGCCAGCAAAAGCGCGGAACAGGGGAGCAATCAGCCCCAGCATTTT. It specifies CASKSAEQGSNQPQHF.

The CDR3 bases are TGTGCCAGCAGCTTGGGACTAGCGCCTTACAATGAGCAGTTCTTC. Protein: CASSLGLAPYNEQFF. V usage is TRBV5-8 and J usage is TRBJ2-1; the match to TRBD2 covers 8 bases. The V gene end was trimmed by 0 bases and the J gene end by 4 bases; junction bases not matched to a gene: 3. Germline values: CDR1 SGHTS, CDR2 YDEGEE. This CDR3 is built from 15 residues. Combining the CDR3 with reference TRBV5-8 and TRBJ2-1 gives the whole variable domain EAGVTQSPTHLIKTRGQQATLRCSPISGHTSVYWYQQALGLGLQFLLWYDEGEERNRGNFPPRFSGRQFPNYSSELNVNALELEDSALYLCASSLGLAPYNEQFFGPGTRLTVL.

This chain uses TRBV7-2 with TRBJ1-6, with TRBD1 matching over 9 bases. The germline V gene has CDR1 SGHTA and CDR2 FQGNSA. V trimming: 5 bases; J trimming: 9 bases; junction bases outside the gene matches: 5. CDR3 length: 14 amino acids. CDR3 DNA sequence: TGTGCCAGCAGCCTCGGGACAGGGAGTTCACCCCTCCACTTT. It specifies CASSLGTGSSPLHF.

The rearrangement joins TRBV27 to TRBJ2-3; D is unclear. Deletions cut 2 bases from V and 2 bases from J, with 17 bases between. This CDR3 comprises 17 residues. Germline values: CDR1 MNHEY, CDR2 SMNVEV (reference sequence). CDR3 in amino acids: CASSLLPLGFNTDTQYF. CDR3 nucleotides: TGTGCCAGCAGTTTACTCCCCCTCGGGTTTAACACAGATACGCAGTATTTT.

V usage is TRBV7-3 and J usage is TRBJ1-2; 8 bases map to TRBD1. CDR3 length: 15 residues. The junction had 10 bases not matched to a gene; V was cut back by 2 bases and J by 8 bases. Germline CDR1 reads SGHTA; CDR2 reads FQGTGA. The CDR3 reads CASSLLGQGPQGYTF. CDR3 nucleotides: TGTGCCAGCAGCTTACTTGGACAGGGACCTCAAGGCTACACCTTC.

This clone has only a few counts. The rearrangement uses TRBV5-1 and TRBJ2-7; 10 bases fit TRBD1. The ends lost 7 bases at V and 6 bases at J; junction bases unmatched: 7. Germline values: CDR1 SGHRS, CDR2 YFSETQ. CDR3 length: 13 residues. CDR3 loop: CASRGTGVPEQYF. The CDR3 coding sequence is TGCGCCAGCCGCGGGACAGGGGTCCCCGAGCAGTACTTC. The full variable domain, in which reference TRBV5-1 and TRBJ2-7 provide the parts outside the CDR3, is KAGVTQTPRYLIKTRGQQVTLSCSPISGHRSVSWYQQTPGQGLQFLFEYFSETQRNKGNFPGRFSGRQFSNSRSEMNVSTLELGDSALYLCASRGTGVPEQYFGPGTRLTVT.

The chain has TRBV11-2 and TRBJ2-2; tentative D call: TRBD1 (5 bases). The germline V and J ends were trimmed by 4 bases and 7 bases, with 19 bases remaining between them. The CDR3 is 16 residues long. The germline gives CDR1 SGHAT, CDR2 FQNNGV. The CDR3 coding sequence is TGTGCCAGCAGCTCCAAGTTCTCGGACCAGGGCGGGGAGCTGTTTTTT. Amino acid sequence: CASSSKFSDQGGELFF.

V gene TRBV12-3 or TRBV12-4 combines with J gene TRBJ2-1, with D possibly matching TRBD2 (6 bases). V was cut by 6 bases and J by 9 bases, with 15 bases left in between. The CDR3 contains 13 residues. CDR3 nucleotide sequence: TGTGCCAGCAGGCCGGAGGGCCCAAGTGAGCAGTTCTTC. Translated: CASRPEGPSEQFF.

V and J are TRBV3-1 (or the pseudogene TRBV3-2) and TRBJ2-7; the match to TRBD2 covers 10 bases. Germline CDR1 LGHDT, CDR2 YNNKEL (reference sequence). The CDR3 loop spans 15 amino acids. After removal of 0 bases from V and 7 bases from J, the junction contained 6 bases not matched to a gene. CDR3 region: CASSQDLAGAREQYF. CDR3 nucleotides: TGTGCCAGCAGCCAAGATCTAGCGGGGGCCAGGGAGCAGTACTTC.

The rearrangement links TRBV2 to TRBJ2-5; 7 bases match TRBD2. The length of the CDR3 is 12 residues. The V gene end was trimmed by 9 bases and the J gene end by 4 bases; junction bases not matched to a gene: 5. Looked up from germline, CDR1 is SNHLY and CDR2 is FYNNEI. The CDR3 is CARGSGGETQYF. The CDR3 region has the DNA TGTGCCAGGGGGTCGGGAGGAGAGACCCAGTACTTC.

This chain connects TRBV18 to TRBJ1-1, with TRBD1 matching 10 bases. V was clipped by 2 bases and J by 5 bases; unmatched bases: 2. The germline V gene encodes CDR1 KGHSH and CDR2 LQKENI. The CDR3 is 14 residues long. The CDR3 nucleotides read TGTGCCAGCTCACCAGGGACAGGGGCTACTGAAGCTTTCTTT. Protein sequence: CASSPGTGATEAFF.

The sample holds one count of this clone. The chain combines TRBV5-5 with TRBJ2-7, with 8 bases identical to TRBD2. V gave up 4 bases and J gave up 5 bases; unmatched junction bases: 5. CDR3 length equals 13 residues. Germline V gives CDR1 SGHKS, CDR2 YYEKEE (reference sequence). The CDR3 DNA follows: TGTGCCAGCAGCACCTTAGCGGGAAACGAGCAGTACTTC. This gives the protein CASSTLAGNEQYF.

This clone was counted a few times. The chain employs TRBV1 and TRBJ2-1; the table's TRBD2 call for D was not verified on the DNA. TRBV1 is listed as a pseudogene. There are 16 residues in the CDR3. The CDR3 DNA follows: TGCACCAGCAGCCTAACGGGGCTAGCGGTAAACAATGAGCAGTTCTTC. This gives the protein CTSSLTGLAVNNEQFF.

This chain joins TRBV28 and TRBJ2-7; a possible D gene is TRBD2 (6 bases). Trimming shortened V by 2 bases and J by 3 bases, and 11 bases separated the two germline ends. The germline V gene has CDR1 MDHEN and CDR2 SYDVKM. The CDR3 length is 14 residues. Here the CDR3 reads CASSLGGLDYEQYF. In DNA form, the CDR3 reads TGTGCCAGCAGTTTAGGGGGACTCGACTACGAGCAGTACTTC.

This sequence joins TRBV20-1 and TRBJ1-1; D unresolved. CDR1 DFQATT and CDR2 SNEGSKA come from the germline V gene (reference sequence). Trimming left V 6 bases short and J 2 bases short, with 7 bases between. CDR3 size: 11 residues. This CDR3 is CSALYNTEAFF. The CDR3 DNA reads TGCAGTGCCCTCTATAACACTGAAGCTTTCTTT.

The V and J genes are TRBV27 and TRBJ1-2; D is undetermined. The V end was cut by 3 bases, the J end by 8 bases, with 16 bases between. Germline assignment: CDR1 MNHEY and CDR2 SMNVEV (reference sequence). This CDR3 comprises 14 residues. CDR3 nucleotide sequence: TGTGCCAGCAGTTTGCGACCGGGGTCGTGGGGCTACACCTTC. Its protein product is CASSLRPGSWGYTF.

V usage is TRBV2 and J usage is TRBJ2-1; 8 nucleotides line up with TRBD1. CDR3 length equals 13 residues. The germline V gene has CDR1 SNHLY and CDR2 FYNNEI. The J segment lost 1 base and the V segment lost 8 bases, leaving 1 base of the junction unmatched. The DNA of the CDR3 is TGTGCCAGCGGGACAGGATCCTACAATGAGCAGTTCTTC. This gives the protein CASGTGSYNEQFF.

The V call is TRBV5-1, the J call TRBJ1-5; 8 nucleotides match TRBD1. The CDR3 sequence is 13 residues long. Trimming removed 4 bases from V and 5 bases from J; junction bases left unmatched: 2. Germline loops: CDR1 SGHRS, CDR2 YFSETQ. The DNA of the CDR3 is TGCGCCAGCAGCCAGGGGGCCGATCAGCCCCAGCATTTT. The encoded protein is CASSQGADQPQHF.

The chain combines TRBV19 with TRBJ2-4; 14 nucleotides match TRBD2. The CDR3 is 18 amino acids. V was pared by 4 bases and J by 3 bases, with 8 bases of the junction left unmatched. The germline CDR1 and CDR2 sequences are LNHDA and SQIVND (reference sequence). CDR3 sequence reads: CASSRGLAGVYGKNIQYF. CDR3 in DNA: TGTGCCAGTAGTAGGGGACTAGCGGGAGTTTACGGCAAAAACATTCAGTACTTC.

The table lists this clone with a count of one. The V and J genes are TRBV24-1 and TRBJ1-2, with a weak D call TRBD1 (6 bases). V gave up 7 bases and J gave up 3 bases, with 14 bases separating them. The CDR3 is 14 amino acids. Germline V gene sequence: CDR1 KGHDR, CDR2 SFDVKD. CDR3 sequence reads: CATRPAGEHYGYTF. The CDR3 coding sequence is TGTGCCACCAGGCCGGCAGGGGAACACTATGGCTACACCTTC.

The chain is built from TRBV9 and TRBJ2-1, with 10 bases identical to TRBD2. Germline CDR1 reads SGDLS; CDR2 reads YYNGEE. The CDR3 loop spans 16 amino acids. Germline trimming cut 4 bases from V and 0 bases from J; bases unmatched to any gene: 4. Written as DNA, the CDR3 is TGTGCCAGCAGCACTAGCGGGGCGAGCTCCTACAATGAGCAGTTCTTC. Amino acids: CASSTSGASSYNEQFF.